Each of the 26 T cell receptor beta chains below was sequenced from the same sample in a study of T cell responses to AZD1222 COVID-19 vaccine (TCRdb year 2021). Libraries were constructed by the immunoSEQ multiplex PCR assay. TCRdb carries this immuneACCESS record with in-frame sequences only. Its versions omit some clonotypes, under half of them owing to an unresolved V gene in the studies checked, with the rest unexplained. The sample records some 180,000 clones, 70% to 90% of which are singletons. The ten largest clones represent roughly 0.98% of the sample. The time point tag for this specimen amounts to: about 28 days (+/-7) after the second vaccine dose. The source was peripheral blood, collected 28 days after the second AZD1222 dose. The receptor set was obtained from an adult who received the AZD1222 COVID-19 vaccine.

This chain uses TRBV18 with TRBJ1-1; the D is unclear. With 4 bases removed from V and 1 base from J, the gap between germline ends came to 7 bases. Germline CDR1 is KGHSH and CDR2 is LQKENI. This CDR3 is 13 amino acids long. CDR3 sequence (DNA): TGTGCCAGCTCACAGACTCGGAACACTGAAGCTTTCTTT. Its protein product is CASSQTRNTEAFF.

The CDR3 DNA reads as TGTGCCAGCAGCCAAGGGGATATCTGGAACTATGGCTACACCTTC. This encodes CASSQGDIWNYGYTF. The rearrangement links TRBV3-1 (or the pseudogene TRBV3-2) to TRBJ1-2; D is undetermined. The V gene lost 1 base and the J gene lost 2 bases, with 11 bases spanning the gap. The CDR3 runs 15 residues. Germline CDR1 and CDR2: LGHDT and YNNKEL (reference sequence).

V and J are TRBV5-1 and TRBJ1-5, with TRBD1 matching 12 bases. CDR3 length equals 17 residues. The ends lost 1 base at V and 7 bases at J; junction bases unmatched: 9. The germline V gene encodes CDR1 SGHRS and CDR2 YFSETQ. The CDR3 sequence: CASSLNPGTGGRQPQHF. In DNA form, the CDR3 reads TGCGCCAGCAGCTTGAACCCCGGGACAGGGGGCAGGCAGCCCCAGCATTTT.

The J gene is TRBJ2-5, the V gene TRBV3-1 (or the pseudogene TRBV3-2); the D gene is possibly TRBD2 (5 bases). This CDR3 contains 15 residues. V was pared by 1 base and J by 4 bases, with 13 bases between. Germline CDR1 LGHDT, CDR2 YNNKEL (reference sequence). The DNA for the CDR3 is TGTGCCAGCAGCCAAGGGTTCGGTAGCGCAGAGACCCAGTACTTC. Its translation is CASSQGFGSAETQYF.

This clone was seen more than once but under ten times. The V gene is TRBV29-1, the J gene TRBJ2-5, with TRBD2 matching over 9 bases. The germline CDR1 and CDR2 sequences are SQVTM and ANQGSEA. With V trimmed by 7 bases and J by 2 bases, 8 bases remained unmatched. This CDR3 comprises 14 residues. CDR3: CSASDSGGQETQYF. CDR3 DNA: TGCAGCGCTTCCGATAGCGGGGGACAAGAGACCCAGTACTTC. The entire variable domain, with the rest obtained from reference TRBV29-1 and TRBJ2-5, is as follows: SAVISQKPSRDICQRGTSLTIQCQVDSQVTMMFWYRQQPGQSLTLIATANQGSEATYESGFVIDKFPISRPNLTFSTLTVSNMSPEDSSIYLCSASDSGGQETQYFGPGTRLLVL.

J is TRBJ2-1 and V is TRBV9; the match to TRBD2 covers 8 bases. Germline CDR1 is SGDLS and CDR2 is YYNGEE. The CDR3 has 17 amino acids. Trimming removed 4 bases from V and 6 bases from J; junction bases left unmatched: 15. The CDR3 bases are TGTGCCAGCAGCCCTCCGGGAGGGCGGGGGGCCGGCAATGAGCAGTTCTTC. This translates into CASSPPGGRGAGNEQFF.

The CDR3 sequence is CASSKGLYTEAFF. In nucleotides, the CDR3 is TGTGCCAGCAGCAAAGGGCTATACACTGAAGCTTTCTTT. The rearrangement joins TRBV21-1 to TRBJ1-1. TRBV21-1 is classified as a pseudogene. CDR3 length: 13 amino acids.

DNA for the CDR3: TGTGCCAGCTCACCACAAAGTCGCTACAATGAGCAGTTCTTC. Translation: CASSPQSRYNEQFF. The V call is TRBV18, the J call TRBJ2-1; D gene ambiguous. Germline V CDR1 and CDR2: KGHSH, LQKENI. The CDR3 loop spans 14 amino acids. Trimming removed 1 base from V and 3 bases from J, with 7 bases in between.

A few counts support this clone. This chain uses TRBV3-1 (or the pseudogene TRBV3-2) with TRBJ1-1, with D hard to call. This CDR3 spans 14 amino acids. V was clipped by 7 bases and J by 1 base, with 13 bases between them. Germline V CDR1 and CDR2: LGHDT, YNNKEL (reference sequence). The CDR3 loop is CASTPRGQNTEAFF. The DNA for the CDR3 is TGTGCCAGCACTCCTCGAGGGCAGAACACTGAAGCTTTCTTT.

V usage is TRBV5-1 and J usage is TRBJ1-4; a possible D gene is TRBD1 (6 bases). This CDR3 spans 22 amino acids. V lost 0 bases and J 0 bases, leaving 27 bases between the germline ends. Germline lookup yields CDR1 SGHRS and CDR2 YFSETQ. Here the CDR3 reads CASSLGTFLRLAPGATNEKLFF. The CDR3 nucleotides are TGCGCCAGCAGCTTGGGGACTTTTTTGCGGTTAGCTCCAGGGGCAACTAATGAAAAACTGTTTTTT.

CDR3 sequence reads: CASRQGADGYTF. As DNA, the CDR3 is TGTGCCAGTAGACAGGGGGCTGATGGCTACACCTTC. This chain joins TRBV19 and TRBJ1-2; 9 bases match TRBD1. CDR3 length: 12 amino acids. CDR1 is LNHDA and CDR2 is SQIVND in the germline V gene (reference sequence). Trimming at V came to 6 bases and at J to 6 bases, leaving 2 bases not matched to a gene.

The V call is TRBV10-2, the J call TRBJ2-4; possible D gene TRBD1, 6 bases. CDR1 is WSHSY and CDR2 is SAAADI in the germline V gene. This CDR3 spans 18 amino acids. The V end lost 4 bases, the J end lost 0 bases, and 19 bases lay between the germline ends. The CDR3 sequence is CASSADRHLREAKNIQYF. The DNA of the CDR3 is TGCGCCAGCAGTGCAGACAGGCATTTGAGGGAAGCCAAAAACATTCAGTACTTC.

The CDR3, as DNA: TGTGCCAGTAGTATGTTGGACAGGGTAGAAGGAAAACTGTTTTTT. It is translated as CASSMLDRVEGKLFF. The rearrangement uses TRBV19 and TRBJ1-4, with TRBD1 matching over 8 bases. This CDR3 is built from 15 residues. Germline V gene data show CDR1 as LNHDA and CDR2 as SQIVND (reference sequence). V lost 3 bases and J lost 10; bases outside the gene matches: 10.

The chain employs TRBV7-8 and TRBJ2-2, with 10 bases lining up with TRBD1. V was clipped by 5 bases and J by 5 bases; unmatched bases: 11. The CDR3 loop spans 17 amino acids. Germline V gene lookup returns CDR1 SGHVS and CDR2 FQNEAQ. The CDR3 loop reads CASSGGRDRGHTGELFF. The CDR3 DNA reads TGTGCCAGCAGCGGAGGCCGGGACAGGGGACATACCGGGGAGCTGTTTTTT.

The V call is TRBV29-1, the J call TRBJ2-7; 9 nucleotides match TRBD2. CDR3 length: 14 amino acids. Trimming removed 5 bases from V and 5 bases from J; junction bases left unmatched: 10. Germline-derived CDR1 and CDR2 are SQVTM and ANQGSEA. CDR3 residues: CSVLSGLAFDEQYF. DNA of the CDR3: TGCAGCGTTCTTTCTGGACTAGCGTTCGACGAGCAGTACTTC.

The genes are TRBV10-3 and TRBJ1-1; D gene uncertain. Trimming removed 8 bases from V and 8 bases from J, with 15 bases in between. The CDR3 extends over 12 amino acids. Looked up from germline, CDR1 is ENHRY and CDR2 is SYGVKD. CDR3 sequence (DNA): TGTGCCATCGGAGGGTCGACTGCAGAAGCTTTCTTT. Its protein is CAIGGSTAEAFF.

The V gene is TRBV7-8, the J gene TRBJ1-2; D is uncertain. Trimming left V 2 bases short and J 6 bases short, with 10 bases between. Germline CDR1 SGHVS, CDR2 FQNEAQ. The CDR3 is 13 residues long. The CDR3 sequence is CASSLYSEDGYTF. In DNA, the CDR3 is TGTGCCAGCAGCTTATATTCCGAAGATGGCTACACCTTC.

The J gene is TRBJ2-1, the V gene TRBV19; no definite D call. Germline V gene lookup returns CDR1 LNHDA and CDR2 SQIVND (reference sequence). The CDR3 contains 13 residues. Deletions cut 3 bases from V and 5 bases from J, with 8 bases between. In nucleotides, the CDR3 is TGTGCCAGTAGTATCCATCAAAACAATGAGCAGTTCTTC. This translates into CASSIHQNNEQFF. Variable domain in full (rest from reference TRBV19 and TRBJ2-1): DGGITQSPKYLFRKEGQNVTLSCEQNLNHDAMYWYRQDPGQGLRLIYYSQIVNDFQKGDIAEGYSVSREKKESFPLTVTSAQKNPTAFYLCASSIHQNNEQFFGPGTRLTVL.

In regard to this clone: At one of its ends the junction is not consistent with the germline gene, which may arise from a read error. This chain joins TRBV2 and TRBJ2-7; TRBD2 aligns across 13 bases. Germline loops: CDR1 SNHLY, CDR2 FYNNEI. The length of the CDR3 is 11 residues. In DNA, the CDR3 is TGTGCCAGCAGTACGGGACTAGCGGGACACTTC. Protein: CASSTGLAGHF.

The rearrangement links TRBV6-5 to TRBJ2-3; no clear D. This CDR3 spans 13 amino acids. V gave up 5 bases and J gave up 2 bases, with 8 bases separating them. In germline, CDR1 is MNHEY, CDR2 SVGAGI. The CDR3 DNA sequence: TGTGCCAGCAGTCCGACCTTCACAGATACGCAGTATTTT. It is translated as CASSPTFTDTQYF.

This rearrangement joins TRBV19 to TRBJ2-2; TRBD2 aligns across 10 bases. The CDR3 is made up of 17 amino acids. Unmatched junction bases numbered 11, after V lost 5 bases and J lost 5 bases. Germline CDR1 is LNHDA and CDR2 is SQIVND (reference sequence). CDR3 residues: CASSGGVLAGVTGELFF. The CDR3 DNA is TGTGCCAGTAGTGGTGGGGTGCTAGCGGGGGTGACCGGGGAGCTGTTTTTT.

The rearrangement joins TRBV15 to TRBJ2-7; TRBD2 agrees at 7 bases. The V and J ends lost 0 bases and 4 bases, in that order; junction bases with no gene match: 9. CDR1 and CDR2 (germline): LNHNV, YYDKDF (reference sequence). CDR3 length: 16 amino acids. CDR3 nucleotides: TGTGCCACCAGCAGAGATCGGGGTTTGGGGGGGTACGAGCAGTACTTC. It codes for CATSRDRGLGGYEQYF.

As to this clone: The junction departs from germline at one end; a sequencing error may be responsible. Other DNA sequences within the sample encode an identical CDR3. This chain uses TRBV19 with TRBJ2-7; D is unclear. The germline CDR1 and CDR2 sequences are LNHDA and SQIVND (reference sequence). This CDR3 is built from 11 residues. CDR3: CASSNGYEQYF. The DNA for the CDR3 is TGTGCCAGTAGTAACGGCTACGAGCAGTATTTC.

The chain employs TRBV7-2 and TRBJ2-3, with 12 bases matching TRBD2. This CDR3 is built from 16 residues. Looked up from germline, CDR1 is SGHTA and CDR2 is FQGNSA. V lost 3 bases and J lost 5; bases outside the gene matches: 6. The CDR3 sequence: CASSFRLAGEVDTQYF. The CDR3 nucleotides are TGTGCCAGCAGCTTCAGACTAGCGGGGGAGGTAGATACGCAGTATTTT.

The V and J genes are TRBV3-1 (or the pseudogene TRBV3-2) and TRBJ1-1, with D unresolved. Trimming shortened V by 2 bases and J by 3 bases, and 10 bases separated the two germline ends. CDR1 is LGHDT, CDR2 YNNKEL, per germline (reference sequence). CDR3 length: 14 residues. Written as DNA, the CDR3 is TGTGCCAGCAGCCAACTCACTCCAGACACTGAAGCTTTCTTT. It codes for CASSQLTPDTEAFF.

The V and J genes are TRBV7-9 and TRBJ1-5; a weak D match, TRBD1 (5 bases). V lost 0 bases and J 3 bases, leaving 6 bases between the germline ends. CDR1 is SEHNR, CDR2 FQNEAQ, per germline (reference sequence). This CDR3 has 14 amino acids. The CDR3 loop is CASSLAGVNQPQHF. The CDR3 nucleotides read TGTGCCAGCAGCTTAGCGGGGGTCAATCAGCCCCAGCATTTT.